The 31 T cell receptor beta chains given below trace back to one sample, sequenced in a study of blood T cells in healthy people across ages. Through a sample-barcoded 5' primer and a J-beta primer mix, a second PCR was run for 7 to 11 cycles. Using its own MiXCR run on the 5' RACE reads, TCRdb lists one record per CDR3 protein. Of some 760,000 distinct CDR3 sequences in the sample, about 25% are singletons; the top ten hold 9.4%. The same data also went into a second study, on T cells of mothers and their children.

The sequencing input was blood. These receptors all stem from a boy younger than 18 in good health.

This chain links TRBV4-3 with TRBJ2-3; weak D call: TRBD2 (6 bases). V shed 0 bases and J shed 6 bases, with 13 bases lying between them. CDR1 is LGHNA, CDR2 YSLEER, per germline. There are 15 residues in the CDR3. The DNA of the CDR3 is TGCGCCAGCAGCCAAGATATCTCTAGCGCGGATACGCAGTATTTT. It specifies CASSQDISSADTQYF.

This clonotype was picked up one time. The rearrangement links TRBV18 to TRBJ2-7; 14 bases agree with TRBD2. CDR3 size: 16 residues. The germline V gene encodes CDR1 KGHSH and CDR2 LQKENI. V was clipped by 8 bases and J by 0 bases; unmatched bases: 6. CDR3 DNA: TGTGCCAGCGCGGGACTAGCGGGGGCAAGCTCCTACGAGCAGTACTTC. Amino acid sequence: CASAGLAGASSYEQYF.

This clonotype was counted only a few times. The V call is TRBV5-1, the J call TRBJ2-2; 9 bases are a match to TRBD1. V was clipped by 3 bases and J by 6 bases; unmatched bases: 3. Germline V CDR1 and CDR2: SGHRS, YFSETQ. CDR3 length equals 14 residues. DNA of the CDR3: TGCGCCAGCAGCTGGACAGGGGTCTCCGGGGAGCTGTTTTTT. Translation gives CASSWTGVSGELFF.

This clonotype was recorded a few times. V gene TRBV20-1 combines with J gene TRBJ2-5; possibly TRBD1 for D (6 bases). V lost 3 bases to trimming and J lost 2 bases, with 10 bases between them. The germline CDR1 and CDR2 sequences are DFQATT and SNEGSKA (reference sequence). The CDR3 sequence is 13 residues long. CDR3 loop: CSASMTGQETQYF. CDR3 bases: TGCAGTGCTAGTATGACAGGACAAGAGACCCAGTACTTC.

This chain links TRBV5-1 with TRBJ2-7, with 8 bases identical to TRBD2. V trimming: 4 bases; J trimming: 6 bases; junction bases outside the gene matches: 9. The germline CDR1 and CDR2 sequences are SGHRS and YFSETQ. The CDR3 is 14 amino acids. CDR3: CASSPGGVGIEQYF. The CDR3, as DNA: TGCGCCAGCAGCCCGGGGGGGGTTGGCATCGAGCAGTACTTC.

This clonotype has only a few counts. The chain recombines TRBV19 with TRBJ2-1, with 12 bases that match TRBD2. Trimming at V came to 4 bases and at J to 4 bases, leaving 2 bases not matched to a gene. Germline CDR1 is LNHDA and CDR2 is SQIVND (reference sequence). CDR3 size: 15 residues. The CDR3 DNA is TGTGCCAGTAGTACCCTAGCGGGGGGGTACAATGAGCAGTTCTTC. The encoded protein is CASSTLAGGYNEQFF.

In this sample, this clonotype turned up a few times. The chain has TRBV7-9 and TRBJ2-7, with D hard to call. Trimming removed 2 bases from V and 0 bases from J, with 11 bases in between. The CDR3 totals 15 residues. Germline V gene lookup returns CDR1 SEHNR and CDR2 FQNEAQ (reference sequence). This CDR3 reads CASSLFPAYSYEQYF. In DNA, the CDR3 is TGTGCCAGCAGCTTATTTCCAGCTTACTCCTACGAGCAGTACTTC.

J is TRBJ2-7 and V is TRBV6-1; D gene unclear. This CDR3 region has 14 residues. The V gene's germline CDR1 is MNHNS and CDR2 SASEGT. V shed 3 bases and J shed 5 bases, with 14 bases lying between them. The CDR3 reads CASSEVNTMDEQYF. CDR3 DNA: TGTGCCAGCAGTGAGGTGAACACCATGGACGAGCAGTACTTC.

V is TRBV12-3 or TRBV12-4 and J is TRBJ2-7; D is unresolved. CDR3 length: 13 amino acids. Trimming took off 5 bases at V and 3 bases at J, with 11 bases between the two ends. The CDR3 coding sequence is TGTGCCAGCAGTCGGACGCCTGACTACGAGCAGTACTTC. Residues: CASSRTPDYEQYF.

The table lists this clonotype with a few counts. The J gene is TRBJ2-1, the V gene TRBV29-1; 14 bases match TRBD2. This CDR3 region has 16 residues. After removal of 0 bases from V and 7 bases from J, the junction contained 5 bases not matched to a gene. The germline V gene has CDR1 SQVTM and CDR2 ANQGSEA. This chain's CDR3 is CSVEDGTSGSLNEQFF. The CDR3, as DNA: TGCAGCGTTGAAGATGGGACTAGCGGGAGTTTAAATGAGCAGTTCTTC.

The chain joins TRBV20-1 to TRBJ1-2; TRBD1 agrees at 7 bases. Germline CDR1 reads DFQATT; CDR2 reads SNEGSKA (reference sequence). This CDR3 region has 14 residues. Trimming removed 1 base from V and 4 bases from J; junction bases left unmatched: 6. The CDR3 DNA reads TGCAGTGCTAGAGTGACAAGACAGGGCTATGGCTACACCTTC. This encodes CSARVTRQGYGYTF.

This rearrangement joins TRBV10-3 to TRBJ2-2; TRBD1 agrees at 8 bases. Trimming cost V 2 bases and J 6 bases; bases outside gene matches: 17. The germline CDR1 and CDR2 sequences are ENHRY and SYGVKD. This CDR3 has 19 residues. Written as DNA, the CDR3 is TGTGCCATCAGTGAGCCGAGAGCGTCGGCAGGGGGCATAGCCGGGGAGCTGTTTTTT. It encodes CAISEPRASAGGIAGELFF.

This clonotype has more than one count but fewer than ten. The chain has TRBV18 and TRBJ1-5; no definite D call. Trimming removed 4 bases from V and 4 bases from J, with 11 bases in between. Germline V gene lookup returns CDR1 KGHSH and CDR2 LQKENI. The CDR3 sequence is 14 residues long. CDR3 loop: CASSLAAGNQPQHF. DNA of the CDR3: TGTGCCAGCTCACTGGCAGCTGGGAATCAGCCCCAGCATTTT.

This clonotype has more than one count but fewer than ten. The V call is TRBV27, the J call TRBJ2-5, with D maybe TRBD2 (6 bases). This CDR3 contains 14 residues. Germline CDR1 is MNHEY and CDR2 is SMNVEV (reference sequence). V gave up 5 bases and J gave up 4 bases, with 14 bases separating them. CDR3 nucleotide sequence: TGTGCCAGCAGTCAGACTAGTCTCGGAGAGACCCAGTACTTC. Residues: CASSQTSLGETQYF.

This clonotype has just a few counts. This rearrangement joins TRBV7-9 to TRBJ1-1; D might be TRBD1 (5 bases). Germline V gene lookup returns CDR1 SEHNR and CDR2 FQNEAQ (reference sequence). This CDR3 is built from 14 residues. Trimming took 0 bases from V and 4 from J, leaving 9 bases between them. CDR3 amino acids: CASSLASGTTEAFF. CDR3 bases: TGTGCCAGCAGCTTAGCCTCCGGGACCACTGAAGCTTTCTTT.

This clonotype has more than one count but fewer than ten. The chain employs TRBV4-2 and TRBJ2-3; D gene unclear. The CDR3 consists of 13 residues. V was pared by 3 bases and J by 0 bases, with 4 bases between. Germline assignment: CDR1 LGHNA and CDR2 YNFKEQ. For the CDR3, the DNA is TGTGCCAGCAGCCACATTAGCACAGATACGCAGTATTTT. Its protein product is CASSHISTDTQYF.

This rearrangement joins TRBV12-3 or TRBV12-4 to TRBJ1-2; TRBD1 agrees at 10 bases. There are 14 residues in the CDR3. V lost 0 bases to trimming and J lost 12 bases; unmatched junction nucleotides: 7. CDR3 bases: TGTGCCAGCAGTTTAGCGGGACAGGGGACCGAAGACACCTTC. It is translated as CASSLAGQGTEDTF.

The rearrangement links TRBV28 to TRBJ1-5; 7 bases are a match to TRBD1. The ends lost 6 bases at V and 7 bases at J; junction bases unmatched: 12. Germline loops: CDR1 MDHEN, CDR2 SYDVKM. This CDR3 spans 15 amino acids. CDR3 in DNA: TGTGCCAGCAGCCAAAGACAGGGAGGCGGCCAGCCCCAGCATTTT. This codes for CASSQRQGGGQPQHF.

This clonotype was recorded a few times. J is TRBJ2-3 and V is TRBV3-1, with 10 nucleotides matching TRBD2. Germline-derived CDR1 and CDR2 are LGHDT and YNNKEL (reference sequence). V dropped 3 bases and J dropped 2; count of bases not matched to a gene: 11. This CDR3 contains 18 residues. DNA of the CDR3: TGTGCCAGCAGCCAGGCCCCCCGGACTAGCGGAGACACAGATACGCAGTATTTT. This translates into CASSQAPRTSGDTDTQYF.

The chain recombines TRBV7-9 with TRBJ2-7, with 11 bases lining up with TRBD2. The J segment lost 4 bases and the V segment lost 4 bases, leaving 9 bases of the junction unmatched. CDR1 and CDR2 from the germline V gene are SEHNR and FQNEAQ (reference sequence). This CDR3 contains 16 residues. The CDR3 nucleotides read TGTGCCAGCAGCTCGGGGTCACTAGCGGGAGTATACGAGCAGTACTTC. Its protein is CASSSGSLAGVYEQYF.

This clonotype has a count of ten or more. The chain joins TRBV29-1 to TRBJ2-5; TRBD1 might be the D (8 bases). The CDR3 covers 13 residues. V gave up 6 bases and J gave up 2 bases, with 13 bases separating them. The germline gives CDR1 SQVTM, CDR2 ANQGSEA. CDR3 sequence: CSVKQGGQETQYF. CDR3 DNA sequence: TGCAGCGTCAAACAGGGGGGGCAAGAGACCCAGTACTTC.

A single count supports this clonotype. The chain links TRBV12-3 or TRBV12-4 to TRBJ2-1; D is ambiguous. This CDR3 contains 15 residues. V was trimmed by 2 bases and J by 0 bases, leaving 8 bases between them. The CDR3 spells CASSLTPGSYNEQFF. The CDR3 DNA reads TGTGCCAGCAGTTTAACCCCAGGCTCCTACAATGAGCAGTTCTTC.

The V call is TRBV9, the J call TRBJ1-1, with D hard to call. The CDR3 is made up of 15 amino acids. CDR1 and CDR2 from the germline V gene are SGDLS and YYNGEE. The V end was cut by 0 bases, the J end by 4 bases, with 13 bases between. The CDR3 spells CASSVAAGTITEAFF. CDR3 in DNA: TGTGCCAGCAGCGTAGCCGCAGGTACTATCACTGAAGCTTTCTTT.

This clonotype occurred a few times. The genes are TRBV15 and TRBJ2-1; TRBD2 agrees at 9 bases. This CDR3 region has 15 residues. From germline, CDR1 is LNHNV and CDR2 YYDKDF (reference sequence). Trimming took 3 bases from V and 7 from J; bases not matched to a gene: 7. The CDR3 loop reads CATSRDSGGHNEQFF. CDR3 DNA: TGTGCCACCAGCAGGGATAGCGGGGGTCATAATGAGCAGTTCTTC. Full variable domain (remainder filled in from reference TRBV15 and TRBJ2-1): DAMVIQNPRYQVTQFGKPVTLSCSQTLNHNVMYWYQQKSSQAPKLLFHYYDKDFNNEADTPDNFQSRRPNTSFCFLDIRSPGLGDTAMYLCATSRDSGGHNEQFFGPGTRLTVL.

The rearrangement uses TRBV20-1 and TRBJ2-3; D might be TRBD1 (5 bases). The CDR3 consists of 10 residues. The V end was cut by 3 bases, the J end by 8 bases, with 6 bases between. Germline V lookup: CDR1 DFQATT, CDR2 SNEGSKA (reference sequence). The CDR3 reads CSASGATQYF. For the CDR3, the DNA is TGCAGTGCTAGTGGGGCTACGCAGTATTTT.

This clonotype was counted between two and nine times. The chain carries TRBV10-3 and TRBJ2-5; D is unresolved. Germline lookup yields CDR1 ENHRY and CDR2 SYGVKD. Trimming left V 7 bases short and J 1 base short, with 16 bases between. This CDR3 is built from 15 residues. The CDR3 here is CAITEALGAQETQYF. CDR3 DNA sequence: TGTGCCATCACGGAAGCACTCGGCGCCCAAGAGACCCAGTACTTC.

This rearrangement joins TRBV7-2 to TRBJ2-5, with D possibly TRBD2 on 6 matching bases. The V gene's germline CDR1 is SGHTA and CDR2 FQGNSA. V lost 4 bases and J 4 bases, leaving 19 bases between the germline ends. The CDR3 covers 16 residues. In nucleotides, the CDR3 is TGTGCCAGCAGCTCAAGGGGAGAGCGGGTCGGAGAGACCCAGTACTTC. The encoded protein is CASSSRGERVGETQYF.

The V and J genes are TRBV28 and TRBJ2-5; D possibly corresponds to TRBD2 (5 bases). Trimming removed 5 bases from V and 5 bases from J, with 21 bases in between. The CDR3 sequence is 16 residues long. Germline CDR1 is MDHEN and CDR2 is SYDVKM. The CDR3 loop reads CASSLNADSYWETQYF. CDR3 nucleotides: TGTGCCAGCAGTCTCAATGCGGACTCCTACTGGGAGACCCAGTACTTC.

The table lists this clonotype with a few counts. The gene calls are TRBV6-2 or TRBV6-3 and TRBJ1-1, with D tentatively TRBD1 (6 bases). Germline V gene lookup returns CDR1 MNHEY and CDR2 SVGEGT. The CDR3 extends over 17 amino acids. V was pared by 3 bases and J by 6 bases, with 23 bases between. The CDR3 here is CASSYSLQSAGVPEAFF. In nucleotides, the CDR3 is TGTGCCAGCAGTTATTCCCTCCAGTCTGCAGGGGTTCCTGAAGCTTTCTTT.

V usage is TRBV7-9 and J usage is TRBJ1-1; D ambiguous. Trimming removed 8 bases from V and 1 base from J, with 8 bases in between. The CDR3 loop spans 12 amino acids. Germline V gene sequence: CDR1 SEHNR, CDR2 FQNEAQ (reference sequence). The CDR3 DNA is TGTGCCAGCCACGCACCGAACACTGAAGCTTTCTTT. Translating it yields CASHAPNTEAFF.

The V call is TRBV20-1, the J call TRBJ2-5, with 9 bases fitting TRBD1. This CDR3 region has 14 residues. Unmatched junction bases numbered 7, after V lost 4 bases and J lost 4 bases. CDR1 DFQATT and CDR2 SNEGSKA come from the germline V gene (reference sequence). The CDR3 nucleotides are TGCAGTGCTACCCCACAGGGGGCGCGAGAGACCCAGTACTTC. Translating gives CSATPQGARETQYF.